The sequence of this T cell receptor beta chain was determined in a study of response to subunit inactivated influenza vaccine. General observations from the study: A suggestion made by the authors is that each seasonal influenza vaccination recruits few new T cells.

This clonotype was found a few times. Its specificity is unknown. MiXCR was run by TCRdb on the RT-PCR reads, yielding one entry per CDR3 protein. The sample consists of 500,000 or so distinct CDR3 sequences, approximately 15% of them appearing once. The CDR3 length is 12 residues. In germline, CDR1 is DFQATT, CDR2 SNEGSKA (reference sequence). The V gene lost 5 bases and the J gene lost 7 bases, with 12 bases spanning the gap. The sample here was CD4+ T cells sorted from PBMCs, taken around 2 years after vaccination. The J gene is TRBJ2-1, the V gene TRBV20-1; D tentatively reads TRBD1 or TRBD2 (6 bases each). The receptor was isolated from a man aged 50-75 years who received an inactivated influenza vaccine. The DNA for the CDR3 is TGCAGTGCTTCTCAAGGGGGGAATGAGCAGTTCTTC. It encodes CSASQGGNEQFF.